The 25 T cell receptor beta chains below come from one sample, sequenced in a study of shared clonotypes between healthy human individuals. Assay used: immunoSEQ multiplex PCR; TCRdb lists only in-frame clones, some missing. This sample has 2 million or so clones, with about 95% found just once. As defined, naive CD8 cells were CD45RO-negative and positively selected for CCR7, with terminally differentiated effector memory CD45RA+ cells excluded. The specimen sequenced was naive CD8+ T cells sorted from blood. These receptors came from a man younger than 35 in good health.

The chain is built from TRBV19 and TRBJ2-7; unclear D gene. CDR1 and CDR2 from the germline V gene are LNHDA and SQIVND (reference sequence). This CDR3 has 13 amino acids. V lost 5 bases and J lost 3, with 11 bases in between. The CDR3 protein is CASSQDSFYEQYF. The CDR3 DNA sequence: TGTGCCAGTAGTCAAGACTCCTTCTACGAGCAGTACTTC.

The chain has TRBV9 and TRBJ2-3; the D gene is possibly TRBD1 (5 bases). This CDR3 contains 15 residues. Germline V gene data show CDR1 as SGDLS and CDR2 as YYNGEE. V lost 4 bases to trimming and J lost 3 bases, with 15 bases between them. The CDR3 nucleotides read TGTGCCAGCAGCAATGGGCGGACAATGACAGATACGCAGTATTTT. Translated, it gives CASSNGRTMTDTQYF.

The sample holds one count of this clone. J is TRBJ1-2 and V is TRBV30, with TRBD1 matching 7 bases. The length of the CDR3 is 14 residues. V was clipped by 0 bases and J by 3 bases; unmatched bases: 4. Germline values: CDR1 GTSNPN, CDR2 SVGIG (reference sequence). CDR3 coding DNA: TGTGCCTGGAGTGTACTGGGGACAGACTATGGCTACACCTTC. Protein sequence: CAWSVLGTDYGYTF.

The gene calls are TRBV9 and TRBJ2-1; no firm D call. V was pared by 0 bases and J by 8 bases, with 15 bases between. The CDR3 is 15 residues long. Germline CDR1 is SGDLS and CDR2 is YYNGEE. The CDR3 here is CASSVGLLGIDEQFF. Here the CDR3 DNA reads TGTGCCAGCAGCGTAGGGCTTCTAGGAATCGATGAGCAGTTCTTC.

This rearrangement joins TRBV7-9 to TRBJ2-5; no clear D. Per the germline V gene, CDR1 is SEHNR and CDR2 is FQNEAQ (reference sequence). CDR3 length: 16 residues. With 4 bases removed from V and 5 bases from J, the gap between germline ends came to 20 bases. CDR3 region: CASSSPELVAGETQYF. Written as DNA, the CDR3 is TGTGCCAGCAGCTCACCGGAGTTAGTCGCTGGGGAGACCCAGTACTTC.

CDR3 DNA: TGTGCCAGCAGTTTTTTCGGGGAAGCCTACGAGCAGTACTTC. This sequence encodes CASSFFGEAYEQYF. The V and J genes are TRBV27 and TRBJ2-7, with D perhaps TRBD2 (5 bases). This CDR3 is 14 amino acids long. CDR1 MNHEY and CDR2 SMNVEV come from the germline V gene (reference sequence). Trimming shortened V by 3 bases and J by 2 bases, and 11 bases separated the two germline ends.

The chain links TRBV9 to TRBJ2-7; unclear D gene. V dropped 0 bases and J dropped 3 bases, with 13 bases sitting between them. CDR1 and CDR2 (germline): SGDLS, YYNGEE. The CDR3 covers 15 residues. The CDR3: CASSVAASTVYEQYF. DNA of the CDR3: TGTGCCAGCAGCGTAGCTGCCAGTACTGTCTACGAGCAGTACTTC.

Notes on this clone: Different DNA sequences within this sample yield the same CDR3. This rearrangement joins TRBV27 to TRBJ2-7, with D possibly TRBD1 on 6 matching bases. Trimming removed 2 bases at V and 6 bases at J, with 11 bases between. This CDR3 is built from 13 residues. CDR1 and CDR2 (germline): MNHEY, SMNVEV (reference sequence). CDR3 bases: TGTGCCAGCAGTTTAGCAGGGGCCCGCGAGCAGTACTTC. This encodes CASSLAGAREQYF.

The rearrangement uses TRBV28 and TRBJ2-7, with TRBD1 as a possible D gene (6 bases). The CDR3 extends over 16 amino acids. V gave up 1 base and J gave up 2 bases, with 15 bases separating them. CDR1 is MDHEN and CDR2 is SYDVKM in the germline V gene. The CDR3 loop is CASSLFVQGSTYEQYF. The CDR3 nucleotides read TGTGCCAGCAGTTTATTTGTCCAGGGGTCTACCTACGAGCAGTACTTC.

V gene TRBV2 combines with J gene TRBJ2-7; D possibly corresponds to TRBD2 (6 bases). In germline, CDR1 is SNHLY, CDR2 FYNNEI. V dropped 6 bases and J dropped 5 bases, with 8 bases sitting between them. This CDR3 contains 11 residues. In DNA form, the CDR3 reads TGTGCCAGCAGCGGAGGGAACGAGCAGTACTTC. Protein product: CASSGGNEQYF.

This chain uses TRBV27 with TRBJ2-7; D unclear. Germline values: CDR1 MNHEY, CDR2 SMNVEV (reference sequence). Trimming took 2 bases from V and 5 from J, leaving 10 bases between them. This CDR3 spans 13 amino acids. The CDR3: CASSLAASHEQYF. The DNA of the CDR3 is TGTGCCAGCAGTTTAGCAGCGTCGCACGAGCAGTACTTC.

The chain carries TRBV4-1 and TRBJ1-1, with TRBD1 as a possible D gene (6 bases). This CDR3 region has 15 residues. Trimming pared 0 bases from V and 1 base from J, leaving 9 bases between. Looked up from germline, CDR1 is MGHRA and CDR2 is YSYEKL. DNA of the CDR3: TGCGCCAGCAGCCAAGATGGGACAACGAACACTGAAGCTTTCTTT. Amino acid sequence: CASSQDGTTNTEAFF.

This chain uses TRBV27 with TRBJ1-5; no definite D call. Germline lookup yields CDR1 MNHEY and CDR2 SMNVEV (reference sequence). Trimming took off 10 bases at V and 8 bases at J, with 18 bases between the two ends. The CDR3 totals 13 residues. The CDR3 protein is CATTGETGEPQHF. The CDR3 bases are TGTGCCACCACGGGTGAGACCGGGGAGCCCCAGCATTTT.

This chain connects TRBV2 to TRBJ2-1; possible D gene TRBD1, 6 bases. V was pared by 1 base and J by 5 bases, with 9 bases between. Germline CDR1 is SNHLY and CDR2 is FYNNEI. This CDR3 is built from 14 residues. The CDR3 loop reads CASSEVGGHNEQFF. CDR3 nucleotide sequence: TGTGCCAGCAGTGAAGTTGGGGGCCACAATGAGCAGTTCTTC.

The V call is TRBV7-3, the J call TRBJ2-2, with D unresolved. CDR3 length: 16 residues. V dropped 0 bases and J dropped 7 bases, with 15 bases sitting between them. CDR1 and CDR2 from the germline V gene are SGHTA and FQGTGA. In nucleotides, the CDR3 is TGTGCCAGCAGCTTAACGAAGGCCGGTCTAGGCGGGGAGCTGTTTTTT. Translating it yields CASSLTKAGLGGELFF. Together with reference TRBV7-3 and TRBJ2-2, the CDR3 gives the full variable domain: GAGVSQTPSNKVTEKGKYVELRCDPISGHTALYWYRQSLGQGPEFLIYFQGTGAADDSGLPNDRFFAVRPEGSVSTLKIQRTERGDSAVYLCASSLTKAGLGGELFFGEGSRLTVL.

The V call is TRBV6-1, the J call TRBJ2-1; D tentatively reads TRBD1 or TRBD2 (5 bases each). The CDR3 is made up of 16 amino acids. Between the trimmed V and J ends, which lost 3 bases and 3 bases, there was a span of 15 bases. Germline V lookup: CDR1 MNHNS, CDR2 SASEGT. CDR3 region: CASSDDGTTHYNEQFF. The CDR3 DNA is TGTGCCAGCAGTGATGACGGGACCACCCACTACAATGAGCAGTTCTTC.

This clone was detected only a few times. The rearrangement uses TRBV4-1 and TRBJ1-5, with D possibly TRBD1 on 6 matching bases. Germline V gene sequence: CDR1 MGHRA, CDR2 YSYEKL. CDR3 length: 15 residues. Trimming removed 4 bases at V and 7 bases at J, with 17 bases between. CDR3 in DNA: TGCGCCAGCAGCCGAGAAACAGGGTTGCAACAGCCCCAGCATTTT. Translating it yields CASSRETGLQQPQHF.

The genes are TRBV9 and TRBJ1-1, with 7 bases identical to TRBD1. The CDR3 totals 15 residues. V gave up 3 bases and J gave up 0 bases; unmatched junction bases: 5. The germline CDR1 and CDR2 sequences are SGDLS and YYNGEE. DNA for the CDR3: TGTGCCAGCAGCGACGGGACAGACATGAACACTGAAGCTTTCTTT. Amino acids: CASSDGTDMNTEAFF.

As for this clone: Other DNA sequences in this specimen translate into the identical CDR3. The chain couples TRBV6-5 to TRBJ2-5; TRBD1 might be the D (5 bases). Germline loops: CDR1 MNHEY, CDR2 SVGAGI. The V gene lost 2 bases and the J gene lost 5 bases, with 6 bases spanning the gap. The CDR3 consists of 12 residues. In DNA, the CDR3 is TGTGCCAGCAGTTACAGGGGTGAGACCCAGTACTTC. It codes for CASSYRGETQYF.

This clone was detected once. This specimen includes other DNA sequences encoding the same CDR3. This sequence joins TRBV19 and TRBJ2-7; the D gene is possibly TRBD2 (6 bases). V was pared by 10 bases and J by 0 bases, with 13 bases between. CDR3 length equals 13 residues. Germline loops: CDR1 LNHDA, CDR2 SQIVND (reference sequence). The CDR3 reads CATSTGSSYEQYF. In DNA form, the CDR3 reads TGTGCCACCTCCACCGGGAGCTCCTACGAGCAGTACTTC.

This clone was seen just once. J is TRBJ2-7 and V is TRBV19, with 10 positions matching TRBD2. V lost 1 base and J lost 5; bases outside the gene matches: 8. CDR3 length equals 16 residues. Looked up from germline, CDR1 is LNHDA and CDR2 is SQIVND (reference sequence). The CDR3: CASSIAEREGPDEQYF. In DNA form, the CDR3 reads TGTGCCAGTAGTATAGCGGAGCGGGAGGGCCCCGACGAGCAGTACTTC. The whole variable domain, filled in from reference TRBV19 and TRBJ2-7, reads DGGITQSPKYLFRKEGQNVTLSCEQNLNHDAMYWYRQDPGQGLRLIYYSQIVNDFQKGDIAEGYSVSREKKESFPLTVTSAQKNPTAFYLCASSIAEREGPDEQYFGPGTRLTVT.

With regard to this clone: Other nucleotide sequences from this sample produce the same CDR3. V and J are TRBV4-1 and TRBJ2-1; TRBD2 is a possible D gene (6 bases). CDR1 MGHRA and CDR2 YSYEKL come from the germline V gene. The CDR3 runs 15 residues. V dropped 0 bases and J dropped 0 bases, with 6 bases sitting between them. The CDR3 nucleotides are TGCGCCAGCAGCCAAGACGGGGGCTCCTACAATGAGCAGTTCTTC. Protein product: CASSQDGGSYNEQFF.

The chain carries TRBV19 and TRBJ2-1; TRBD1 or TRBD2 may be the D gene (5 bases each). V gave up 3 bases and J gave up 7 bases, with 13 bases separating them. In germline, CDR1 is LNHDA, CDR2 SQIVND (reference sequence). This CDR3 region has 14 residues. The CDR3 region has the DNA TGTGCCAGTAGTATTCCCGAGGGGACGAATGAGCAGTTCTTC. The encoded protein is CASSIPEGTNEQFF.

The chain links TRBV27 to TRBJ2-5; tentative D call: TRBD2 (6 bases). The CDR3 extends over 16 amino acids. The V end lost 0 bases, the J end lost 2 bases, and 13 bases lay between the germline ends. Germline values: CDR1 MNHEY, CDR2 SMNVEV (reference sequence). DNA for the CDR3: TGTGCCAGCAGTTTATCCCGCGGGACCGCACAAGAGACCCAGTACTTC. Its translation is CASSLSRGTAQETQYF.

The chain couples TRBV6-1 to TRBJ2-7; 7 nucleotides match TRBD1. From germline, CDR1 is MNHNS and CDR2 SASEGT. The CDR3 length is 13 residues. The J segment lost 5 bases and the V segment lost 3 bases, leaving 4 bases of the junction unmatched. In DNA form, the CDR3 reads TGTGCCAGCAGTGAGCAGGGGGACGACGAGCAGTACTTC. Translation: CASSEQGDDEQYF.